The 12 T cell receptor beta chains given below trace back to one sample, sequenced in a study of beta chain features in type 1 diabetes. What was sequenced were expressed TCRB transcripts, since all of the isolated RNA had been reverse transcribed. Data came from immunoSEQ multiplex PCR; TCRdb stores just in-frame clones and leaves some out. The sample gives about 150,000 clones, less than 11% of which show up once; under 1.5% is in the top ten. Source material: naive CD4+ T cells from blood. The receptors derive from a man aged 18 to 29 in good health.

This clone was seen only a few times. The chain combines TRBV19 with TRBJ2-5; 10 nucleotides align to TRBD1. CDR1 is LNHDA and CDR2 is SQIVND in the germline V gene (reference sequence). This CDR3 is 14 amino acids long. V shed 8 bases and J 4 bases; nucleotides not matched to a gene: 7. CDR3 in DNA: TGTGCCAGTCGTGGCGACAGGGGGCGAGAGACCCAGTACTTC. As protein: CASRGDRGRETQYF.

This chain uses TRBV25-1 with TRBJ2-7; possible D gene TRBD1, 6 bases. The CDR3 consists of 14 residues. CDR1 is MGHDK and CDR2 is SYGVNS in the germline V gene. V was trimmed by 5 bases and J by 1 base, leaving 12 bases between them. The CDR3 nucleotides are TGTGCCAGCAGTACGACAGGAGGATCCTACGAGCAGTACTTC. It codes for CASSTTGGSYEQYF.

The V call is TRBV9, the J call TRBJ1-2; possibly TRBD1 for D (5 bases). CDR1 is SGDLS and CDR2 is YYNGEE in the germline V gene. This CDR3 comprises 14 residues. V was shortened by 4 bases and J by 5 bases, with 15 bases between the two germline ends. CDR3 bases: TGTGCCAGCAGCACTACGCCGGACACTTATGGCTACACCTTC. The encoded protein is CASSTTPDTYGYTF.

V and J are TRBV19 and TRBJ1-2; 7 bases are a match to TRBD1. The CDR3 runs to 14 residues. V gave up 7 bases and J gave up 4 bases; unmatched junction bases: 9. Per germline, CDR1 LNHDA and CDR2 SQIVND (reference sequence). The CDR3 here is CASTETGTSYGYTF. The CDR3 DNA reads TGTGCCAGTACGGAGACAGGGACGAGCTATGGCTACACCTTC.

This clone was seen a single time. V and J are TRBV7-2 and TRBJ2-1, with 7 bases that match TRBD2. The CDR3 consists of 15 residues. Germline V gives CDR1 SGHTA, CDR2 FQGNSA. Trimming at V came to 2 bases and at J to 3 bases, leaving 4 bases not matched to a gene. The CDR3 is CASSLWAGVYNEQFF. The CDR3 DNA follows: TGTGCCAGCAGCTTATGGGCGGGGGTCTACAATGAGCAGTTCTTC.

This clone was counted many times. The chain carries TRBV4-3 and TRBJ2-1, with 8 bases matching TRBD1. This CDR3 has 14 residues. V was pared by 0 bases and J by 6 bases, with 1 base of the junction left unmatched. The germline V gene encodes CDR1 LGHNA and CDR2 YSLEER. CDR3 residues: CASSQETGGNEQFF. The CDR3 DNA follows: TGCGCCAGCAGCCAAGAAACAGGGGGCAATGAGCAGTTCTTC.

This clone appeared a few times. The chain is built from TRBV11-2 and TRBJ2-1; D unclear. Trimming removed 1 base at V and 4 bases at J, with 5 bases between. Per the germline V gene, CDR1 is SGHAT and CDR2 is FQNNGV. There are 13 residues in the CDR3. In DNA, the CDR3 is TGTGCCAGCAGCTTAGCCCTTTACAATGAGCAGTTCTTC. It encodes CASSLALYNEQFF.

This clone was observed a handful of times. CDR3 residues: CASSKQGTVTDTQYF. The CDR3 nucleotides are TGTGCCAGCAGCAAACAGGGCACGGTCACAGATACGCAGTATTTT. The rearrangement uses TRBV11-3 and TRBJ2-3; D possibly corresponds to TRBD1 (6 bases). Trimming pared 5 bases from V and 2 bases from J, leaving 14 bases between. The CDR3 loop spans 15 amino acids. Germline CDR1 SGHNT, CDR2 YENEEA. Based on the CDR3 plus reference TRBV11-3 and TRBJ2-3, the full variable domain is EAGVVQSPRYKIIEKKQPVAFWCNPISGHNTLYWYLQNLGQGPELLIRYENEEAVDDSQLPKDRFSAERLKGVDSTLKIQPAELGDSAVYLCASSKQGTVTDTQYFGPGTRLTVL.

This clone showed up just a few times. This chain's CDR3 is CASSYWGGGGNTIYF. CDR3 nucleotides: TGTGCCAGCAGTTACTGGGGCGGGGGGGGAAACACCATATATTTT. The J gene is TRBJ1-3, the V gene TRBV6-5, with D possibly TRBD1 on 5 matching bases. Germline lookup yields CDR1 MNHEY and CDR2 SVGAGI. Trimming removed 1 base at V and 4 bases at J, with 11 bases between. CDR3 size: 15 residues.

This clone has more than one count but fewer than ten. This chain links TRBV10-3 with TRBJ1-2; 7 bases fit TRBD1. CDR1 ENHRY and CDR2 SYGVKD come from the germline V gene. J gave up 2 bases and V 7 bases, and 7 bases lay outside the gene matches. The length of the CDR3 is 14 residues. CDR3 sequence (DNA): TGTGCCATCACAGACAGGGAGGCAAACTATGGCTACACCTTC. Amino acids: CAITDREANYGYTF.

The rearrangement joins TRBV25-1 to TRBJ2-7; D might be TRBD1 (6 bases). CDR3 size: 13 residues. Trimming removed 8 bases at V and 3 bases at J, with 14 bases between. Germline CDR1 reads MGHDK; CDR2 reads SYGVNS. DNA of the CDR3: TGTGCCAGCTCCCAGAGGGGGTTCTACGAGCAGTACTTC. Residues: CASSQRGFYEQYF.

A few counts support this clone. The J gene is TRBJ1-2, the V gene TRBV6-5; 7 bases agree with TRBD1. Germline values: CDR1 MNHEY, CDR2 SVGAGI. V shed 5 bases, J shed 0 bases, and the junction held 3 bases outside the gene matches. The CDR3 contains 14 residues. The CDR3: CASSRQGSNYGYTF. The CDR3 coding sequence is TGTGCCAGCAGTCGACAGGGATCTAACTATGGCTACACCTTC.